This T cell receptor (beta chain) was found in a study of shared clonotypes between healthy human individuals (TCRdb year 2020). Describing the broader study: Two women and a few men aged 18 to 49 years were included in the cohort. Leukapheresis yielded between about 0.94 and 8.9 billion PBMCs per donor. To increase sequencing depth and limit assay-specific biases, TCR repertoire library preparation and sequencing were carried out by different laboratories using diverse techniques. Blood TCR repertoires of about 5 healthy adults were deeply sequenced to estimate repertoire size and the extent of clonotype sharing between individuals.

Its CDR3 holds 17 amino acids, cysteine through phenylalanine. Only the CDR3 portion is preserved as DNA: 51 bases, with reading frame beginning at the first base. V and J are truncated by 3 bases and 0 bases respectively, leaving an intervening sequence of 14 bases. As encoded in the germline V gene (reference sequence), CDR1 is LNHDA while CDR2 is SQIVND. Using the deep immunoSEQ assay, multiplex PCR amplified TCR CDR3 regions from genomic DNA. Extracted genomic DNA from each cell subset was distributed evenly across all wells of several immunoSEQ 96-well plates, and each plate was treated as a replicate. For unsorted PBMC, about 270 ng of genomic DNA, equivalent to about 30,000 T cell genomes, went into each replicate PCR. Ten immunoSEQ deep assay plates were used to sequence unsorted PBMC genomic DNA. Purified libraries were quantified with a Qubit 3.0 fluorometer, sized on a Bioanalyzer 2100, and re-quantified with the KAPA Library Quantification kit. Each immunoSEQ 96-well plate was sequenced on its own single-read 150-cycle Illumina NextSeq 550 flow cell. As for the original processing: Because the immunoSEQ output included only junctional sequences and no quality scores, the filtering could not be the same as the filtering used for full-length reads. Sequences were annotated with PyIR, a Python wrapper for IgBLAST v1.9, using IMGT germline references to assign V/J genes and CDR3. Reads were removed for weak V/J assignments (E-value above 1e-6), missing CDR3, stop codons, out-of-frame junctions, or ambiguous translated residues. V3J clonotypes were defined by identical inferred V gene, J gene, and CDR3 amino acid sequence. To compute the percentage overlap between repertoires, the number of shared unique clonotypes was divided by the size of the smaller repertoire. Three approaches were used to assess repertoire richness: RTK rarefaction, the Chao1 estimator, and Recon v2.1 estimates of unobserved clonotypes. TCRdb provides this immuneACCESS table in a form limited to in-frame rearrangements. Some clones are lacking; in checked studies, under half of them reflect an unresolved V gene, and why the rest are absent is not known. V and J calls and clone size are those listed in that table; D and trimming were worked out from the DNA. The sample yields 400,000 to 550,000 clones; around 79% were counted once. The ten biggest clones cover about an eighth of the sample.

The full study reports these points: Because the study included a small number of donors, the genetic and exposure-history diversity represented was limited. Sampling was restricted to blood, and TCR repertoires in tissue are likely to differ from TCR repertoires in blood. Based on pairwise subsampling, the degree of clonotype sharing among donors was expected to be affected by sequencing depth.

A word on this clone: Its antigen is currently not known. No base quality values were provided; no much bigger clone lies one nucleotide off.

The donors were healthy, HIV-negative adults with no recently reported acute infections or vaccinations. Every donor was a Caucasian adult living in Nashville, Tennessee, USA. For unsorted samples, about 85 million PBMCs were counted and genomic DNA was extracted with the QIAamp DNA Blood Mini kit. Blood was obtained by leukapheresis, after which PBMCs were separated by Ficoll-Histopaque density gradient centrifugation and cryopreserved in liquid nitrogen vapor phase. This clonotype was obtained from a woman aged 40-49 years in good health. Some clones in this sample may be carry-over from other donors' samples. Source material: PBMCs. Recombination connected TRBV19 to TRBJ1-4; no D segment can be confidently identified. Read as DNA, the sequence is TGTGCCAGTAGTATGGCGCCTCCACGGACAACTAATGAAAAACTGTTTTTT. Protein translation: CASSMAPPRTTNEKLFF.